This T cell receptor beta chain was obtained from a study of CD8+CD57+ T cells in acquired aplastic anemia (dated by TCRdb to the late 2010s). Broadly, across the study: A mean of approximately 3 ug of DNA, ranging from roughly 0.2 to 27.4 ug, was extracted from sorted CD4+ and CD8+ cells. Healthy donor samples averaged approximately 10 million reads for CD4+ and fewer than 12 million for CD8+ cells. What the authors observed across the whole study: Roughly 29 CD8+ CDR3 sequences were found in both patients and controls but appeared to be highly expressed in patients and within the immunodominant clones of the patients. CD8+ Simpson's diversity did not differ significantly between patients and healthy controls (P=0.060).

The study deep-sequenced TCR repertoires of sorted CD4+ and CD8+ blood T cells from severe aplastic anemia patients and healthy subjects. Ficoll-Paque density gradient centrifugation was used to isolate peripheral blood mononuclear cells. Before DNA was extracted, CD4+ and CD8+ T cells were sorted using either FACS or magnetic beads. Genomic DNA served as template for TCR beta VDJ combination and CDR3 sequence profiling. TCR repertoire sequencing was run on an Illumina HiSeq 2000. The paper's processing steps were these. Repertoire assessment relied on Simpson's diversity index, CDR3 size and DJ length profiles, and TRBV/TRBJ rearrangement plots. The most abundant DNA sequence in the deep sequencing data was defined as the immunodominant clone. CDR3 amino acid sequences were checked for sharing across subjects and were also compared against the VDJdb database and published repertoires. Clones were called with MiXCR by TCRdb after fastp trimmed the public reads at Q25, and only in-frame beta chains were retained. Duplicate CDR3 protein sequences are folded into a single record with the most common DNA and genes. The V and J calls, along with clone size, are taken from TCRdb and not from the paper's own processing. This sample has fewer than 250,000 distinct CDR3 sequences in its table, and approximately 52% of those were observed once. Around a sixth of the sample is in the top ten clones.

Concerning this clonotype itself: Its recognized antigen is unknown. No per-base quality is available; no much larger clone lies one base away.

The sequenced sample consisted of sorted CD4+, CD8+, or CD8+CD57+ T cells (not recorded which) from PBMCs. The source of this sequence is a human donor in good health, serving as a control.

The CDR3 region reads CSARGRQGFGSPLHF. The DNA sequence is TGCAGTGCTAGAGGCCGACAGGGATTCGGTTCACCCCTCCACTTT. The V and J genes are TRBV20-1 and TRBJ1-6; TRBD1 agrees with 7 junctional bases. Compared with germline, V lacks 1 base and J lacks 9 bases; bases without a gene match: 9. According to the germline V gene (reference sequence), CDR1 reads DFQATT and CDR2 reads SNEGSKA. The CDR3, cysteine through phenylalanine, is 15 amino acids long. The kept DNA is CDR3 alone, 45 bases in frame from the first base.